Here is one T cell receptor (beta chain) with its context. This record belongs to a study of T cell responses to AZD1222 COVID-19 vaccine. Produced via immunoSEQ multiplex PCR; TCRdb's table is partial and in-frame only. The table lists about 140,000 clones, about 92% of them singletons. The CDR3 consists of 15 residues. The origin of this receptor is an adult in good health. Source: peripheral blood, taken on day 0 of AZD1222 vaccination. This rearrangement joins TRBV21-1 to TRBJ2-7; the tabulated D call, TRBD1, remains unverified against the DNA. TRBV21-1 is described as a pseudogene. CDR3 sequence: CASSKTGGMGNEQYF. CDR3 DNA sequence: TGTGCCAGCAGCAAGACAGGGGGCATGGGGAACGAGCAGTACTTC.